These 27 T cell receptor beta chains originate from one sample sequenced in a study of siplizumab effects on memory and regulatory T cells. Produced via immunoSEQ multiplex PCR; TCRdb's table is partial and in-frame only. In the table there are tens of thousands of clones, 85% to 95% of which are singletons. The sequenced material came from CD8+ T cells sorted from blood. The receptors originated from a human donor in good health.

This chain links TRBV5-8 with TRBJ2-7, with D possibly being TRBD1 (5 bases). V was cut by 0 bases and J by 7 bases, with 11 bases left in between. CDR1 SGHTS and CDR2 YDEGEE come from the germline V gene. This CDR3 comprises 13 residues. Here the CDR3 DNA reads TGTGCCAGCAGCTTGGTTCAGGGCCGGGAGCAGTACTTC. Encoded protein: CASSLVQGREQYF.

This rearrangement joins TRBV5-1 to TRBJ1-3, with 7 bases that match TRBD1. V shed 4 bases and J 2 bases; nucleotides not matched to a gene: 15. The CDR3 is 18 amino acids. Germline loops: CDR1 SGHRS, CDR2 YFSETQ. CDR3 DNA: TGCGCCAGCAGCACCAGACCTTTGGATAGGGGGCCTGGAAACACCATATATTTT. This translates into CASSTRPLDRGPGNTIYF.

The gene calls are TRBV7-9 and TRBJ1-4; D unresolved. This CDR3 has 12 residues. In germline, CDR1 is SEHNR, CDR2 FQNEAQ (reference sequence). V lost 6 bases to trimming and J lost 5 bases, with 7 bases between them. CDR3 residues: CASRAENEKLFF. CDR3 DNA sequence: TGTGCCAGCAGGGCAGAAAATGAAAAACTGTTTTTT.

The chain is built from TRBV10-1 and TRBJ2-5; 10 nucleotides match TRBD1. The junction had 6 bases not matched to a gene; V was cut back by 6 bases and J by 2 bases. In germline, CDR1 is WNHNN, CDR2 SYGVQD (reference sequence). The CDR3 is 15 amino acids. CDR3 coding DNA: TGCGCCAGCAGCAAGGACAGGGGGTGGCAAGAGACCCAGTACTTC. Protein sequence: CASSKDRGWQETQYF.

The CDR3 is CASSYSGGHYNEQFF. CDR3 in DNA: TGTGCCAGCAGTTACTCGGGGGGACACTACAATGAGCAGTTCTTC. The chain uses TRBV6-5 and TRBJ2-1, with D perhaps assigned TRBD1 or TRBD2 (6 bases each). Germline values: CDR1 MNHEY, CDR2 SVGAGI. The CDR3 loop spans 15 amino acids. Trimming removed 0 bases from V and 3 bases from J, with 9 bases in between.

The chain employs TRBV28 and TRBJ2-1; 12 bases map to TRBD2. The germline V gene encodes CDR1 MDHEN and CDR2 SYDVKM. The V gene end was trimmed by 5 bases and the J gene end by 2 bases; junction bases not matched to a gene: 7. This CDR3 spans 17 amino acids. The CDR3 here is CASSPRTSGKPYNEQFF. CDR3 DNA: TGTGCCAGCAGTCCAAGGACTAGCGGGAAACCCTACAATGAGCAGTTCTTC.

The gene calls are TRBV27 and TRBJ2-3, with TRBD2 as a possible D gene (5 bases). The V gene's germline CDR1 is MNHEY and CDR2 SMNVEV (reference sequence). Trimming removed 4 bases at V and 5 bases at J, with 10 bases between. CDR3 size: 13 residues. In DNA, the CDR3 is TGTGCCAGCAGTTGGGAAGGGAGAGATACGCAGTATTTT. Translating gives CASSWEGRDTQYF.

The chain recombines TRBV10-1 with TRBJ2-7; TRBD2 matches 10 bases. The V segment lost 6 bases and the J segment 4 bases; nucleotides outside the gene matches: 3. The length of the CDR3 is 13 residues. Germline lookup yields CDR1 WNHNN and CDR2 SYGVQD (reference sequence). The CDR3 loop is CASSSSGSYEQYF. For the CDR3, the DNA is TGCGCCAGCAGCTCTAGCGGGAGTTACGAGCAGTACTTC.

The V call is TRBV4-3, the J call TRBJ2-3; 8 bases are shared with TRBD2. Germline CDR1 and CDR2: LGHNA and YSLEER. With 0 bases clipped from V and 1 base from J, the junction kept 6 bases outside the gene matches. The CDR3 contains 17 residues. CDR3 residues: CASSQEVAGTGTDTQYF. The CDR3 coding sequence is TGCGCCAGCAGCCAAGAGGTAGCGGGAACGGGCACAGATACGCAGTATTTT.

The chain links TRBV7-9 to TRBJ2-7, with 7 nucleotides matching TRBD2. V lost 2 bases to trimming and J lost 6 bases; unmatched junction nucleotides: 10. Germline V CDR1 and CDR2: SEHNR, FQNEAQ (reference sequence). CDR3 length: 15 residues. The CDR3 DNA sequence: TGTGCCAGCAGCTTACTTGAGGGACTAAACGGCGAGCAGTACTTC. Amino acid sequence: CASSLLEGLNGEQYF.

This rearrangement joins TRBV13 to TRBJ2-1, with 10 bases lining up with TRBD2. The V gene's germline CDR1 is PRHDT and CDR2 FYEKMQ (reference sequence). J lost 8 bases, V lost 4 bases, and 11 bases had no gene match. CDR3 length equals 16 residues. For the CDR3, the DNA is TGTGCCAGCAGCTCCTACGAGCGGGAGGGCTTCGATGAGCAGTTCTTC. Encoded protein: CASSSYEREGFDEQFF. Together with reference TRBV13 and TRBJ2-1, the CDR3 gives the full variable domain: AAGVIQSPRHLIKEKRETATLKCYPIPRHDTVYWYQQGPGQDPQFLISFYEKMQSDKGSIPDRFSAQQFSDYHSELNMSSLELGDSALYFCASSSYEREGFDEQFFGPGTRLTVL.

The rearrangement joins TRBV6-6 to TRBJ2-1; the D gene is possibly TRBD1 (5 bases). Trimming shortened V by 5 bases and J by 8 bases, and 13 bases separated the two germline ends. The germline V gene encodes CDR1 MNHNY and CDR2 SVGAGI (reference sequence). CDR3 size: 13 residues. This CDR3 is CASSETETYEQFF. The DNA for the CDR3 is TGTGCCAGCAGTGAGACAGAAACCTATGAGCAGTTCTTC.

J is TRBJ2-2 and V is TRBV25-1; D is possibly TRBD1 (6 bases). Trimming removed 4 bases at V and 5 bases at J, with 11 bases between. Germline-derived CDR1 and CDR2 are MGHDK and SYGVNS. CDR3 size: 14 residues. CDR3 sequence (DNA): TGTGCCAGCAGTGGGAACAGGGAGACCGGGGAGCTGTTTTTT. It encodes CASSGNRETGELFF.

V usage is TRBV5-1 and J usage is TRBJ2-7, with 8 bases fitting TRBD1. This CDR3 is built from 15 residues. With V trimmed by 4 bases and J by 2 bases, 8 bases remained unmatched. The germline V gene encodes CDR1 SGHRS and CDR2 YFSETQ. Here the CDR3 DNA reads TGCGCCAGCAGCATAGCCGGGACAGGCACCTACGAGCAGTACTTC. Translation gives CASSIAGTGTYEQYF. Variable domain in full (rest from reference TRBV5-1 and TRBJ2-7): KAGVTQTPRYLIKTRGQQVTLSCSPISGHRSVSWYQQTPGQGLQFLFEYFSETQRNKGNFPGRFSGRQFSNSRSEMNVSTLELGDSALYLCASSIAGTGTYEQYFGPGTRLTVT.

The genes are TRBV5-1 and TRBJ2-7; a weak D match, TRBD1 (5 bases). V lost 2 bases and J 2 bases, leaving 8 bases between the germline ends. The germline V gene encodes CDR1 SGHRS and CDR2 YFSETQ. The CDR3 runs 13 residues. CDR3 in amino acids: CASSFQGAYEQYF. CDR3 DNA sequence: TGCGCCAGCAGCTTTCAGGGTGCCTACGAGCAGTACTTC.

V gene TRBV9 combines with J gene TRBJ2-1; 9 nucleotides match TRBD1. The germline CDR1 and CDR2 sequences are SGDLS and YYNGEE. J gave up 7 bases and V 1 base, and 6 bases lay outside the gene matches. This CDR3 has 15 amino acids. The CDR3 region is CASSVTTGTGNEQFF. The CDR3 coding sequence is TGTGCCAGCAGCGTAACGACCGGGACAGGGAATGAGCAGTTCTTC.

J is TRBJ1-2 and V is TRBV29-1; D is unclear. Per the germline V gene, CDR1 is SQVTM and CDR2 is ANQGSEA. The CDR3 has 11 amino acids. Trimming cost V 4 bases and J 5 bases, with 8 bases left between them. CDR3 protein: CSVVIEYGYTF. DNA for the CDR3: TGCAGCGTTGTCATAGAATATGGCTACACCTTC.

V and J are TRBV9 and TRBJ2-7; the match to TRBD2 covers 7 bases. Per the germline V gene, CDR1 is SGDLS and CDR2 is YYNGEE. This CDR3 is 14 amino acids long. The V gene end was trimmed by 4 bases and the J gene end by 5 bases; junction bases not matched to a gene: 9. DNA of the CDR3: TGTGCCAGCAGCCCCCGGGCCAGCGGGGACGAGCAGTACTTC. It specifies CASSPRASGDEQYF.

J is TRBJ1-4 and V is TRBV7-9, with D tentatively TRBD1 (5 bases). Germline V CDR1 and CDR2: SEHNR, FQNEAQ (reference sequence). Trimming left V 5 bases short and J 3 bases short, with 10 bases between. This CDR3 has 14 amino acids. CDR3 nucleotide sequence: TGTGCCAGCAGCCTACAGGACTCTAATGAAAAACTGTTTTTT. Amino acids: CASSLQDSNEKLFF.

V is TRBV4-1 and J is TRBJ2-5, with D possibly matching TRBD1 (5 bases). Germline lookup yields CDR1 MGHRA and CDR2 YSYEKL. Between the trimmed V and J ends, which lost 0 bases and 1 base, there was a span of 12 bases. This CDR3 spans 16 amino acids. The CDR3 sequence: CASSQDGRGGQETQYF. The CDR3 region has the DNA TGCGCCAGCAGCCAAGACGGTAGGGGCGGCCAAGAGACCCAGTACTTC.

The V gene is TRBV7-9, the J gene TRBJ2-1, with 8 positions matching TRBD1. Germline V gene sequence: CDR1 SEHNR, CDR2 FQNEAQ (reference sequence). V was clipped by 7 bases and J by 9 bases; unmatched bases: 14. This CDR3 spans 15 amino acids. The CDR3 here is CASTRTGYVLSEQFF. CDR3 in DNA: TGTGCCAGCACCAGGACAGGGTATGTCTTAAGTGAGCAGTTCTTC.

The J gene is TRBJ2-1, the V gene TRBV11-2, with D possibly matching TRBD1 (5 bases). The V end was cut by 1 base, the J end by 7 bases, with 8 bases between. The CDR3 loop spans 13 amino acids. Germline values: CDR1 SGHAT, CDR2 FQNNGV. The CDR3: CASSLVRANEQFF. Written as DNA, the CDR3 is TGTGCCAGCAGCTTAGTCAGGGCAAATGAGCAGTTCTTC.

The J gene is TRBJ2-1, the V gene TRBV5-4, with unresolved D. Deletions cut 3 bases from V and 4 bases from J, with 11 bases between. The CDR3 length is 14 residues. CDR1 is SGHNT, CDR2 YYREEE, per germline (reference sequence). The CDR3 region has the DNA TGTGCCAGCAGCTATCCGGACGGATACAATGAGCAGTTCTTC. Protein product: CASSYPDGYNEQFF.

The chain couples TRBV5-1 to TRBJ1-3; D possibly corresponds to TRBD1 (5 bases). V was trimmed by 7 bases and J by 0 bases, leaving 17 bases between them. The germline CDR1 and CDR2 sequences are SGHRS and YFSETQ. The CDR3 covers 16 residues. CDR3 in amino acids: CASRDLGADSGNTIYF. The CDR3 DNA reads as TGCGCCAGCCGCGATCTCGGGGCAGACTCTGGAAACACCATATATTTT.

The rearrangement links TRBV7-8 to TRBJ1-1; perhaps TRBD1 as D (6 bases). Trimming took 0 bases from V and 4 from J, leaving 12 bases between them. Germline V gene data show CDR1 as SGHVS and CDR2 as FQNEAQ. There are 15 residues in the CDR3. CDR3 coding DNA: TGTGCCAGCAGCTTAGCGACGGTAGGGGGCACTGAAGCTTTCTTT. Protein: CASSLATVGGTEAFF.

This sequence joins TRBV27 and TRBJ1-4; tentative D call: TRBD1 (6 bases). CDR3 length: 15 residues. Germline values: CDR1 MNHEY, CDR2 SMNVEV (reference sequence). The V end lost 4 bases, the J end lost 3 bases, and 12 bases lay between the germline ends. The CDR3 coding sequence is TGTGCCAGCAGTTCTCGGGACAAGTCTAATGAAAAACTGTTTTTT. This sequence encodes CASSSRDKSNEKLFF.

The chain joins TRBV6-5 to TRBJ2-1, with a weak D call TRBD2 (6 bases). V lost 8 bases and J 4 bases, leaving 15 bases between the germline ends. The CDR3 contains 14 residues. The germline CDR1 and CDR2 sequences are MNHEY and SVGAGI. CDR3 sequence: CASSGGERYNEQFF. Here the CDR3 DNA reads TGTGCCAGCTCTGGAGGGGAGCGGTACAATGAGCAGTTCTTC.